This T cell receptor (beta chain) was sequenced in a study of blood T cell repertoires in COVID-19. Study context: Samples representing acute and convalescent COVID-19 were sourced from the United States, Italy and Spain. In each case, the material was cDNA or gDNA derived from T cells, B-cell-depleted T cells, or PBMCs.

Original handling: Scientists estimated how many nucleated cells there were by amplifying reference gene primers. The assay was immunoSEQ multiplex PCR, and TCRdb's table has in-frame clones only and misses some. V and J calls and clone size are those listed in that table; D and trimming were worked out from the DNA. The data contain 250,000 or so clones, roughly nine tenths of them singletons. The CDR3 has 12 amino acids. V was cut by 1 base and J by 12 bases, with 9 bases left in between. Germline V lookup: CDR1 SEHNR, CDR2 FQNEAQ (reference sequence). Only one count was recorded for this clone. The sample taken for sequencing was peripheral blood. The TCR comes from a young man with active or convalescent COVID-19. This chain links TRBV7-9 with TRBJ1-4; no clear D. In DNA form, the CDR3 reads TGTGCCAGCAGCTTAGTAGCCCGGGAACTGTTTTTT. Amino acids: CASSLVARELFF.